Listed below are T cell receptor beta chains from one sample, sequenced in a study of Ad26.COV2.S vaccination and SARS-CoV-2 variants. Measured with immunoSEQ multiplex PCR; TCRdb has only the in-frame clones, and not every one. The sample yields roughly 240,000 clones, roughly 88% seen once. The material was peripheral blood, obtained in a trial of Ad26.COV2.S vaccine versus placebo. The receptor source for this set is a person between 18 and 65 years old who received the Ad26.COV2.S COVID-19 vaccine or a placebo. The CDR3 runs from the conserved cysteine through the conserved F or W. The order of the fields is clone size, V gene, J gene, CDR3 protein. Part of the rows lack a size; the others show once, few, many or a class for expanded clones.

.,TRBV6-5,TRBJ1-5,CAVNRDWGNQPQHF
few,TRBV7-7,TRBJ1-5,CASSLGRGQPQHF
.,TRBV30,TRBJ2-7,CAWSVGLAYEQYF
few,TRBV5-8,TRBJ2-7,CASSHAYGQGNEQYF
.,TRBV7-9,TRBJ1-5,CASSLTGTRLGNQPQHF
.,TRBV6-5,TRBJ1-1,CASNLIDTANTEAFF
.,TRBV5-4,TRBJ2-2,CASTPRGAMVTGELFF
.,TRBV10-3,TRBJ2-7,CATSSGRGYEQYF
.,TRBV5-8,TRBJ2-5,CASTLLGGGASWGETQYF
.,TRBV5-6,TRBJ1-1,CASSLAATEAFF
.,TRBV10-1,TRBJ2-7,CASRGPGHTKPSYEQYF
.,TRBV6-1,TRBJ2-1,CASSATARSSYNEQFF
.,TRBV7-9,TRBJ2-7,CASSPGEISGSGYF
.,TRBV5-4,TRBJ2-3,CASSLAGGRTDTQYF
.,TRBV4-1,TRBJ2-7,CASSHPRPGASYEQYF
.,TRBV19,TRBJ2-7,CASSSQATYEQYF
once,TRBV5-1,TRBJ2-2,CASSSGGLVAEYTGELFF
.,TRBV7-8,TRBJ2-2,CASSSGQGATGELFF
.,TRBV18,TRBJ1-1,CASSPQQGTEAFF
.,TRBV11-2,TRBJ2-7,CASSSPRLVGYEQYF
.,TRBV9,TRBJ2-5,CASSVGGGETQYF
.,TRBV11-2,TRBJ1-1,CASSLGGGPTTEAFF
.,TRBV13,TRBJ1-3,CASSPRGNTIYF
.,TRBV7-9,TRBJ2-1,CASSLAVTTGATGNEQFF
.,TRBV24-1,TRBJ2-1,CATSPLGVLGSYNEQFF
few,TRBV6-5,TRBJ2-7,CASSYLSASHEQYF
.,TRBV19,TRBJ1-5,CASSISFLSGTYSNQPQHF
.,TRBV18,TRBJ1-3,CASSPWDRSSSGNTIYF
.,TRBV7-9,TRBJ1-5,CAGGTGALNQPQHF
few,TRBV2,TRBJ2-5,CASNIELGQETQYF
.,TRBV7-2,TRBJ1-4,CASSVQGAPNEKLFF
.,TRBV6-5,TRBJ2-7,CASRAGRLLYREQYF
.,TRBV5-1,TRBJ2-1,CASSLKVAGEYNEQFF
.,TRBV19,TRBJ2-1,CASSRSGTSGDNEQFF
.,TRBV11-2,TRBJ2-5,CASSLVVAGGQYF
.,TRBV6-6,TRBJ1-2,CASTHRNGYTF
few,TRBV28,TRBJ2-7,CASSSDSAYEQYF
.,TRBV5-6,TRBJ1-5,CASSLRDQPQHF
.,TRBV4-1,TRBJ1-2,CASSPDLGGYTF
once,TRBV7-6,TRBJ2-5,CASSPIQGLEETQYF
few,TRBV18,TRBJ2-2,CASSADRLDAGELFF
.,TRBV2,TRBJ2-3,CASSGQVRTDTQYF
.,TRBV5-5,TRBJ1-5,CASSLGVTQHRPQHF
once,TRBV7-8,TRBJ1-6,CASSLRSSGINSPLHF
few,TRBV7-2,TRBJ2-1,CASSKGGENEQFF
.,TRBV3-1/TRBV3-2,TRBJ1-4,CASSQRNGLEKLFF
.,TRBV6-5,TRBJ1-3,CASNAQGVAGNTIYF
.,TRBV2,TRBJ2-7,CASSETGEVAQYF
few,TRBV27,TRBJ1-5,CASSWTQDQPQHF
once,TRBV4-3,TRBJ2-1,CASSQDRVSLDEQFF
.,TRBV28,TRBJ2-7,CASSTPPGDAYF
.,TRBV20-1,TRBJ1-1,CSARESTEAFF